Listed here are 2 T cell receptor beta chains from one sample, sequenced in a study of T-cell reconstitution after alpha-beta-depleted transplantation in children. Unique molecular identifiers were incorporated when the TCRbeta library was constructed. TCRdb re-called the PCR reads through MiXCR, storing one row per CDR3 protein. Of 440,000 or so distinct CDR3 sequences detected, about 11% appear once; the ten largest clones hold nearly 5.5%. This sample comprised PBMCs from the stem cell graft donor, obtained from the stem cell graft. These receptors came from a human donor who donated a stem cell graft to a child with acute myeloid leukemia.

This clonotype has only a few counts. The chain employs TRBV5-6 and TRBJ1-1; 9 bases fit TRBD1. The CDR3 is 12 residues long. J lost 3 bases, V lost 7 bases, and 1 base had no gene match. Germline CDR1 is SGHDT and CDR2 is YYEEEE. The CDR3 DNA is TGTGCCAGCGGACAGGGGTACACTGAAGCTTTCTTT. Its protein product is CASGQGYTEAFF.

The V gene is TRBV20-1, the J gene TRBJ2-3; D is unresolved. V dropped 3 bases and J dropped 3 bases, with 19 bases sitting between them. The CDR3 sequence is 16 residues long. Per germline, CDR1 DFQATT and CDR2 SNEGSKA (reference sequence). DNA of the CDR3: TGCAGTGCTAGGCGGTGGTCCAGCGTCGGGACAGATACGCAGTATTTT. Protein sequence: CSARRWSSVGTDTQYF.